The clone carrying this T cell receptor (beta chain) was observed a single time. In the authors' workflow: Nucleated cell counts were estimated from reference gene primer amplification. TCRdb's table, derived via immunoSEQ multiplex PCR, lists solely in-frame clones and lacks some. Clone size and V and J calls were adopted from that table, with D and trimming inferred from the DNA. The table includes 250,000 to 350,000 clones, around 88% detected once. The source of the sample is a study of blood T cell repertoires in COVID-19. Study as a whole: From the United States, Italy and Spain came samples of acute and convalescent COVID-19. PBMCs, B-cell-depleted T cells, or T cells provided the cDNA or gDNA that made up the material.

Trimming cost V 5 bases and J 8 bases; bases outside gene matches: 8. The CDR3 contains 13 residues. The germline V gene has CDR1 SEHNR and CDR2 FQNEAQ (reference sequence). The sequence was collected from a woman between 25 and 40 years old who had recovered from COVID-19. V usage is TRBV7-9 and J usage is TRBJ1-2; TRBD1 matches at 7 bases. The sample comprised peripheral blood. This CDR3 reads CASSARDSRGYTF. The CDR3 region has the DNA TGTGCCAGCAGCGCGCGGGACAGCCGGGGCTACACCTTC.